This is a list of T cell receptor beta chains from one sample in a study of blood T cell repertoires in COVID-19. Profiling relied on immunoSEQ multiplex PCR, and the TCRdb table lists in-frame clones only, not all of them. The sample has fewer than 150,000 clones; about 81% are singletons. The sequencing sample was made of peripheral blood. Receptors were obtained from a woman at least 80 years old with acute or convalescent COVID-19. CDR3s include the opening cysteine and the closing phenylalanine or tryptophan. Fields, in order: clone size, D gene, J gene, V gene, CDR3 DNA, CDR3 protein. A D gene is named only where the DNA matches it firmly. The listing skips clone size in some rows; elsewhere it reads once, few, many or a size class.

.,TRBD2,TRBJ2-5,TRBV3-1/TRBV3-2,TGTGCCAGCAGCCACGGGACTACCAAAGAGACCCAGTACTTC,CASSHGTTKETQYF
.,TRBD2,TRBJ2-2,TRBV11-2,TGTGCCAGCAGCTTGCGGAAGTACAGCGGGACGAACACCGGGGAGCTGTTTTTT,CASSLRKYSGTNTGELFF
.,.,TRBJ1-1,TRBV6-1,TGTGCCAGCAGTGAAGCGGGGAGTGGTGAGGATTTT,CASSEAGSGEDF
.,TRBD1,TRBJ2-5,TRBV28,TGTGCCAGCAGTACAGGGGGGGAGACCCAGTACTTC,CASSTGGETQYF
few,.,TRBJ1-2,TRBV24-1,TGTGCCACCAGTGACACCGGGACACCCTATGGCTACACCTTC,CATSDTGTPYGYTF
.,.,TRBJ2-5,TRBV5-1,TGCGCCAGCAGCTTGGACGGCAGGTCGGGGGAGACCCAGTACTTC,CASSLDGRSGETQYF
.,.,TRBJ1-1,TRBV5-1,TGCGCCAGCAGCTCACAGGGATTCTCTGAAGCTTTCTTT,CASSSQGFSEAFF
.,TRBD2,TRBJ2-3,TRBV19,TGTGCCAGTAGTATAATAGCGGGAGAGGATACGCAGTATTTT,CASSIIAGEDTQYF
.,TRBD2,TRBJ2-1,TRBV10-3,TGTGCCATCACCGGGACTAGCGGCAATGAGCAGTTCTTC,CAITGTSGNEQFF
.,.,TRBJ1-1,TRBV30,TGTGCCTGGAGTAAACTCGGGGTTTTGGACACTGAAGCTTTCTTT,CAWSKLGVLDTEAFF
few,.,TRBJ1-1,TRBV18,TGTGCCAGCTCACCAACGAGTAGAGAAGCTTTCTTT,CASSPTSREAFF
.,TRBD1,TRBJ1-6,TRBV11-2,TGTGCCAGCAGCTTAGAGGGACAGGGATCACCCCTCCACTTT,CASSLEGQGSPLHF
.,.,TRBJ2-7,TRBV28,TGTGCCAGCAGTATCCCGACACTTCCCTACGAGCAGTACTTC,CASSIPTLPYEQYF
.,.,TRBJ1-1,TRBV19,TGTGCCAGTAAAAGGGGTCTGTCCACTGAAGCTTTCTTT,CASKRGLSTEAFF
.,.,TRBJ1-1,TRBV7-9,TGTGCCAGCAGCTTAATCCGGGACTCCGGGGCGGCTTTCTTT,CASSLIRDSGAAFF
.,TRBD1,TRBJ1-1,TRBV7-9,TGTGCCAGCAGCTTCAAAACGCTTCGGGACAGGGTACTCACTGAAGCTTTCTTT,CASSFKTLRDRVLTEAFF
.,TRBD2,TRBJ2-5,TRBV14,TGTGCCAGCAGCCAGGCTCATTCCTTCTTCACCGGGGGGGAGACCCAGTACTTC,CASSQAHSFFTGGETQYF
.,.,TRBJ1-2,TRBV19,TGTGCCAGTAGTCCCATGGACAGTACTAACTATGGCTACACCTTC,CASSPMDSTNYGYTF
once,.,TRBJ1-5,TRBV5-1,TGCGCCAGCAGCTATTCGGGACACCTCGTTAATCAGCCCCAGCATTTT,CASSYSGHLVNQPQHF
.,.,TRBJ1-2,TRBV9,TGTGCCAGCAGCCCGTGGCAGTTTTATAACTATGGCTACACCTTC,CASSPWQFYNYGYTF
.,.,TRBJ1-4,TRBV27,TGTGCCAGCAGTTCCGGGGGAGGGGGAGGTGAAAAACTGTTTTTT,CASSSGGGGGEKLFF
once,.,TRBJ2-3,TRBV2,TGTGCCAGCAATCCCCCCAATTTCCAGATCACAGATACGCAGTATTTT,CASNPPNFQITDTQYF
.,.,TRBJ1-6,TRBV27,TGTGCCAGCAGTCCCCCCCCTACCAGGCAGAATTCACCCCTCCACTTT,CASSPPPTRQNSPLHF
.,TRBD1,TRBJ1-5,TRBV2,TGTGCCAGCAGTGGACAGGGTACGAATCAGCCCCAGCATTTT,CASSGQGTNQPQHF
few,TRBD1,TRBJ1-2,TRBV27,TGTGCCAGCAGTTCCCTGGGACAGACAACCTATGGCTACACCTTC,CASSSLGQTTYGYTF
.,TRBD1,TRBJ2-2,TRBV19,TGTGCCAGTAGTGTGGGACAGGGTTCCACCGGGGAGCTGTTTTTT,CASSVGQGSTGELFF
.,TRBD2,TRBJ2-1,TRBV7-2,TGTGCCAGCACCTCGCGGGGGGGGAGCTCCTACAATGAGCAGTTCTTC,CASTSRGGSSYNEQFF
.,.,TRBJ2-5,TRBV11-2,TGTGCCAGCAGCTCCCGGCGGGACAGTTCGAGGGGACCAGAGACCCAGTACTTC,CASSSRRDSSRGPETQYF
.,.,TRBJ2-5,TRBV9,TGTGCCAGCAGCGTAAACCCAGGAGAGACCCAGTACTTC,CASSVNPGETQYF
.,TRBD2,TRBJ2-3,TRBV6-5,TGTGCCAGTACCGGGACTAGCGGCACAGATACGCAGTATTTT,CASTGTSGTDTQYF
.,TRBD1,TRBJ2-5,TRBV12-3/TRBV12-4,TGTGCCAGCAGCCCGACAGGGATAGAGACCCAGTACTTC,CASSPTGIETQYF
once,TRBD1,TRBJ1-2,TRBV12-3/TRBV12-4,TGTGCCAGCAGTTCACGGACAGGGAATGGCTACACCTTC,CASSSRTGNGYTF
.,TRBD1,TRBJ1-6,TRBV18,TGTGCCAGCTCATCGGACAGGGGCGCTTCACCCCTCCACTTT,CASSSDRGASPLHF
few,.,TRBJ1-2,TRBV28,TGTGCCAGCAGCCCCTTCAGTGCCCGTCGTTTAAGTGGCTATGGCTACACCTTC,CASSPFSARRLSGYGYTF
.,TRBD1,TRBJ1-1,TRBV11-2,TGTGCCAGCAGCGGATTACAGGGGACTGAAGCTTTCTTT,CASSGLQGTEAFF
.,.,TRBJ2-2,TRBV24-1,TGTGCCACCAGTGACACTGGGTGGGGGCAGGGACACACCGGGGAGCTGTTTTTT,CATSDTGWGQGHTGELFF
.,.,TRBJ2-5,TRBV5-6,TGTGCCAGCAGCATCTATGCAGGGTATCAAGAGACCCAGTACTTC,CASSIYAGYQETQYF
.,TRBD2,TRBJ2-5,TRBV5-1,TGCGCCAGCAGCTTGCTGGTAGCGGGGGGGCAAGAGACCCAGTACTTC,CASSLLVAGGQETQYF
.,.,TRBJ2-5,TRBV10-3,TGTGCCATCAGTGCCCCGGGGACCCAGTACTTC,CAISAPGTQYF
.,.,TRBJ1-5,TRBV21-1,TGTGCCAGCAGCTCAAGACAGGCTCTTGTGGGCAATCAGCCCCAGCATTTT,CASSSRQALVGNQPQHF
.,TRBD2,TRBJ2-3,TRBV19,TGTGCCAGTAGTATGGGACTAGCGGGTCGCACAGATACGCAGTATTTT,CASSMGLAGRTDTQYF
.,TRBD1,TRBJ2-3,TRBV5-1,TGCGCCAGCAGCCTCCAGGGACAGGGGGCCGCAGATACGCAGTATTTT,CASSLQGQGAADTQYF
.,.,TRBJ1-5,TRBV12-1,TGTGCCAGCAGCTTATTACAGGGGAGGTTTAGCAATCAGCCCCAGCATTTT,CASSLLQGRFSNQPQHF